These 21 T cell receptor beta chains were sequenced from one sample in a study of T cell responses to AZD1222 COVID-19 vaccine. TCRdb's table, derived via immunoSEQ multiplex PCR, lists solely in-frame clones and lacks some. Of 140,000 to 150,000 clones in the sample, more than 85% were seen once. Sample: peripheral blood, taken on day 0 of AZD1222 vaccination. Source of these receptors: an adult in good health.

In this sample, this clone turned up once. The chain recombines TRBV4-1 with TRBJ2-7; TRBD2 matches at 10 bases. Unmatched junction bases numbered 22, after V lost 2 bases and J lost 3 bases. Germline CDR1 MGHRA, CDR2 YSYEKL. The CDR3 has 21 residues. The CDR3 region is CASSQRIAGGPSRPSNYEQYF. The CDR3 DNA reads TGCGCCAGCAGCCAAAGAATAGCGGGAGGCCCTTCACGACCCTCCAACTACGAGCAGTACTTC.

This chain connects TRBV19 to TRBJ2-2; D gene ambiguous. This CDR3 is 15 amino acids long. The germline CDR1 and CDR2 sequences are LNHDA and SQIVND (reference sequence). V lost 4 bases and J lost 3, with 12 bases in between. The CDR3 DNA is TGTGCCAGTAGTAATGGTGCAGGATACACCGGGGAGCTGTTTTTT. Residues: CASSNGAGYTGELFF.

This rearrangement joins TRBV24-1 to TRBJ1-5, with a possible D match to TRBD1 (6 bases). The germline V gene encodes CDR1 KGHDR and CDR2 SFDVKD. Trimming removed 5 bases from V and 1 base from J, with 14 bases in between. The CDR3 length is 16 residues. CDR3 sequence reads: CATSAPGGASNQPQHF. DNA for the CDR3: TGTGCCACCAGTGCCCCCGGGGGCGCGAGCAATCAGCCCCAGCATTTT.

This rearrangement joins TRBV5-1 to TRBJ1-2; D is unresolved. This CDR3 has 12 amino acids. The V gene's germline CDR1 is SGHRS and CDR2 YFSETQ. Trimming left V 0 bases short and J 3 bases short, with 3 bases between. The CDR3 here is CASSLGDYGYTF. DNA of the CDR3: TGCGCCAGCAGCTTGGGGGACTATGGCTACACCTTC. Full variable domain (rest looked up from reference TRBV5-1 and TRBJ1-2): KAGVTQTPRYLIKTRGQQVTLSCSPISGHRSVSWYQQTPGQGLQFLFEYFSETQRNKGNFPGRFSGRQFSNSRSEMNVSTLELGDSALYLCASSLGDYGYTFGSGTRLTVV.

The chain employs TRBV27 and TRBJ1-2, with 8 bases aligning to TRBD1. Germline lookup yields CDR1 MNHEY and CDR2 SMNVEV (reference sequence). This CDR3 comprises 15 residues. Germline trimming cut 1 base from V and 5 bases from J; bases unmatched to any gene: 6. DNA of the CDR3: TGTGCCAGCAGTTTATTTGGGACAGGAGTTTATGGCTACACCTTC. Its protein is CASSLFGTGVYGYTF.

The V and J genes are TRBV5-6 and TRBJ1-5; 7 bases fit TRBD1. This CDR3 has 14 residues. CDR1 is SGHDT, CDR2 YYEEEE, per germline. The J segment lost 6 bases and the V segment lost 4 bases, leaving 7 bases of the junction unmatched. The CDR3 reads CASSNRGGIQPQHF. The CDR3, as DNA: TGTGCCAGCAGCAACAGGGGAGGGATTCAGCCCCAGCATTTT.

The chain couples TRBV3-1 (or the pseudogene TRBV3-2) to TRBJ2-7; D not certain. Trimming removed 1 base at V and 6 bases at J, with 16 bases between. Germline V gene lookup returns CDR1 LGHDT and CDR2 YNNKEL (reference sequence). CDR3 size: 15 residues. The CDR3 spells CASSQGHMVWAEQYF. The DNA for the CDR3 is TGTGCCAGCAGCCAAGGCCATATGGTTTGGGCCGAGCAGTACTTC.

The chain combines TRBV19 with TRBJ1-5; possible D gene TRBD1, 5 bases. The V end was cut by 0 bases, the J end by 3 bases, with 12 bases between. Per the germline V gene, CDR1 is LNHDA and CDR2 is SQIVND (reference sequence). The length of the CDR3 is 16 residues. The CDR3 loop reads CASSIDPQGYNQPQHF. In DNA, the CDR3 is TGTGCCAGTAGTATAGATCCCCAGGGATACAATCAGCCCCAGCATTTT.

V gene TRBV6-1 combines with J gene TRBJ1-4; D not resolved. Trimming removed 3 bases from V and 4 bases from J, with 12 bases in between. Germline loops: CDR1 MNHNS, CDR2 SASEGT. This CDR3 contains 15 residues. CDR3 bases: TGTGCCAGCAGTGACATGGTTGGGATTAATGAAAAACTGTTTTTT. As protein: CASSDMVGINEKLFF.

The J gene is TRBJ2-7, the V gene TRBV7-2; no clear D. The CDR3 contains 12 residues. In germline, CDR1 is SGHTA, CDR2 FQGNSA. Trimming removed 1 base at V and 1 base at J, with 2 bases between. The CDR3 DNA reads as TGTGCCAGCAGCTTAGGGTCCTACGAGCAGTACTTC. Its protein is CASSLGSYEQYF.

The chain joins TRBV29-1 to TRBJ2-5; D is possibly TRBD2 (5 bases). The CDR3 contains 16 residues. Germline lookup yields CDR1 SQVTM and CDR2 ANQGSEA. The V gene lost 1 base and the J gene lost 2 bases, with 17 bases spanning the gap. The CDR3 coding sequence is TGCAGCGTTGAAGGAGGGCCTGGGAGAGTTCAAGAGACCCAGTACTTC. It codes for CSVEGGPGRVQETQYF.

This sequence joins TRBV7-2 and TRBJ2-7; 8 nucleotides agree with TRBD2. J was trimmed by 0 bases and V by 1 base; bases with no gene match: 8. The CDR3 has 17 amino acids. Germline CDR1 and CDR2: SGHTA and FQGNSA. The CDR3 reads CASSLGTSRSSSYEQYF. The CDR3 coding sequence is TGTGCCAGCAGCTTAGGGACTAGCCGATCGAGCTCCTACGAGCAGTACTTC.

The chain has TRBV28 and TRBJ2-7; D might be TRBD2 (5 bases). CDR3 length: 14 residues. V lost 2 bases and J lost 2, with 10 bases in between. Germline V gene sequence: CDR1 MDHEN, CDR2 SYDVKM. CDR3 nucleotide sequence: TGTGCCAGCAGTTTAGCGGACTCCGCCTACGAGCAGTACTTC. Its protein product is CASSLADSAYEQYF.

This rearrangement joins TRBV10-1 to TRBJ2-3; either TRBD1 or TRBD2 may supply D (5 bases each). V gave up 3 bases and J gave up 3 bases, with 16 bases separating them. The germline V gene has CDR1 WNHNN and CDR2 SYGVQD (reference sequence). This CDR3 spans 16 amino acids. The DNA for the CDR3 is TGCGCCAGCAGTGACCCGGGGCAGGGCGGGACAGATACGCAGTATTTT. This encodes CASSDPGQGGTDTQYF.

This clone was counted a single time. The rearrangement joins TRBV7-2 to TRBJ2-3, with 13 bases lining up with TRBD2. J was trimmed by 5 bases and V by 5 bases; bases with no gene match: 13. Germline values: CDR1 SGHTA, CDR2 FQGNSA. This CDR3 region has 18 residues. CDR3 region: CASSERPWTSGSVDTQYF. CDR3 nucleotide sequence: TGTGCCAGCAGCGAGCGCCCCTGGACTAGCGGGAGCGTAGATACGCAGTATTTT.

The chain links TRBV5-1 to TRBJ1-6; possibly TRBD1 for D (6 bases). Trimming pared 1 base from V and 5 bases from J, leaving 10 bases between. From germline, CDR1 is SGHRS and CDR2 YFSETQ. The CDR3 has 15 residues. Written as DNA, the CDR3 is TGCGCCAGCAGCTTGACAGGGTTTGATAATTCACCCCTCCACTTT. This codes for CASSLTGFDNSPLHF.

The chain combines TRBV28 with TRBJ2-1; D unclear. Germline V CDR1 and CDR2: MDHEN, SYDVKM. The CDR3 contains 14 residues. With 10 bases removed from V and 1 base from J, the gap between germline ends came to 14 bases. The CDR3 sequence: CATIVDQSYNEQFF. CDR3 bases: TGTGCCACCATCGTTGACCAATCCTACAATGAGCAGTTCTTC.

CDR3 sequence: CASSQVGDTEAFF. Here the CDR3 DNA reads TGCGCCAGCAGCCAAGTTGGGGACACTGAAGCTTTCTTT. This chain connects TRBV4-1 to TRBJ1-1; D is unclear. CDR3 length: 13 residues. The ends were cut back, 1 base at V and 3 bases at J, with 6 bases in the middle. CDR1 is MGHRA and CDR2 is YSYEKL in the germline V gene.

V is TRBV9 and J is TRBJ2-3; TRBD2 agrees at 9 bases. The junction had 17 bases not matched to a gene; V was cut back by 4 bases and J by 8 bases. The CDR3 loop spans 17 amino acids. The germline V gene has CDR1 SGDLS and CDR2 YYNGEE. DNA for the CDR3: TGTGCCAGCAGCCCTCACCCCTCTAGCGGGGACGGTGGTACGCAGTATTTT. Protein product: CASSPHPSSGDGGTQYF.

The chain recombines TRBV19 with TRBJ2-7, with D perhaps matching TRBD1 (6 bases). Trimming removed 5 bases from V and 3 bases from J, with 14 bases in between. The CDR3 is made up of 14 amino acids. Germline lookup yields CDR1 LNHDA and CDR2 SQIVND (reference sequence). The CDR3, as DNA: TGTGCCAGTAGTGAAAAACGGACAGACTACGAGCAGTACTTC. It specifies CASSEKRTDYEQYF.

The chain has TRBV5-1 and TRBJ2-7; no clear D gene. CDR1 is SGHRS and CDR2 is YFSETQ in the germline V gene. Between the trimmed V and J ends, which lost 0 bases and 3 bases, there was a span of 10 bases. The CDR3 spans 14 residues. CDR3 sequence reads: CASSLVASNYEQYF. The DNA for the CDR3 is TGCGCCAGCAGCTTGGTTGCCTCCAACTACGAGCAGTACTTC.